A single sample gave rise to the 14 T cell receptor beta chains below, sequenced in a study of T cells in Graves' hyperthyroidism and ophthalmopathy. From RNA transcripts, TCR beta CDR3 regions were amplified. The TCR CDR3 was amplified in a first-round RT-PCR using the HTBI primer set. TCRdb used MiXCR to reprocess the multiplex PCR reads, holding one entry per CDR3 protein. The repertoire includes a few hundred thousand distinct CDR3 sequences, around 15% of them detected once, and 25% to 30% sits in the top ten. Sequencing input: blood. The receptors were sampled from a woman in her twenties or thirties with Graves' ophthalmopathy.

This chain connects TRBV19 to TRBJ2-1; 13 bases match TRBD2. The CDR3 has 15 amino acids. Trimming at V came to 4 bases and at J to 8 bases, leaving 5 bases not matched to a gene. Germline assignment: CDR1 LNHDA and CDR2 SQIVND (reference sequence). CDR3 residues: CASSRLAGGGDEQFF. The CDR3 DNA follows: TGTGCCAGTAGTAGACTAGCGGGAGGAGGTGATGAGCAGTTCTTC.

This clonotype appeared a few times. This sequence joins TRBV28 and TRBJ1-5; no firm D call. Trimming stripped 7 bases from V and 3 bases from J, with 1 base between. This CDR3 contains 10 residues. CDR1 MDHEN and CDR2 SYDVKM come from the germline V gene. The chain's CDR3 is CASNNQPQHF. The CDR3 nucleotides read TGTGCCAGCAACAATCAGCCCCAGCATTTT.

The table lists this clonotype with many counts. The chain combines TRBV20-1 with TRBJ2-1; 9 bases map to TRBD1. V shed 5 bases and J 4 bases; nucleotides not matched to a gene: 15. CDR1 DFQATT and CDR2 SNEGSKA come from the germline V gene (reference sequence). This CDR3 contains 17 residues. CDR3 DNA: TGCAGTGCTTCGGACAGGGGAGGGGTAAGCACTTACAATGAGCAGTTCTTC. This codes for CSASDRGGVSTYNEQFF.

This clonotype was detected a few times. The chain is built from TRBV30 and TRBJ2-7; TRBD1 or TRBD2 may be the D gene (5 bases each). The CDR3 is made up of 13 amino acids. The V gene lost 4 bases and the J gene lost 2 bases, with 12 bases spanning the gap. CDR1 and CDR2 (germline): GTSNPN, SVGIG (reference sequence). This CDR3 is CAWNSGRAYEQYF. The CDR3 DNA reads TGTGCCTGGAATTCGGGACGGGCCTACGAGCAGTACTTC.

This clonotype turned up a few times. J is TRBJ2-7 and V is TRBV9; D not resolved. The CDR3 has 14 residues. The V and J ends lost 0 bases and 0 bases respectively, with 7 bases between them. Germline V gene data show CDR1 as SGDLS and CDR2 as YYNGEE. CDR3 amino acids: CASSVDGSSYEQYF. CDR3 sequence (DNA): TGTGCCAGCAGCGTAGACGGTAGCTCCTACGAGCAGTACTTC.

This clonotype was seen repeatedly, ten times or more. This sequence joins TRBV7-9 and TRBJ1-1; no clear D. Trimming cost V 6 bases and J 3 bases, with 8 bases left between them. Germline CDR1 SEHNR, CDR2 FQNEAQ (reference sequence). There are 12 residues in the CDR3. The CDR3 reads CASSGPDTEAFF. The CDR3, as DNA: TGTGCCAGCAGTGGACCGGACACTGAAGCTTTCTTT.

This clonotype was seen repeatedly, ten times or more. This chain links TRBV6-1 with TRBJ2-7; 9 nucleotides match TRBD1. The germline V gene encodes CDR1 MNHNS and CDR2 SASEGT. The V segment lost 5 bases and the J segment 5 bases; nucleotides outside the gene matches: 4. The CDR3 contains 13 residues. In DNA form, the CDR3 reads TGTGCCAGCAGTAACCGACAGGGGGACGAGCAGTACTTC. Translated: CASSNRQGDEQYF.

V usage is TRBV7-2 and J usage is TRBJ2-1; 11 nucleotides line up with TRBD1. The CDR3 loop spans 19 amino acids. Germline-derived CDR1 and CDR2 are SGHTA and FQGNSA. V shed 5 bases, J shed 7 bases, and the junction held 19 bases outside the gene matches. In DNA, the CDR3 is TGTGCCAGCAGCCCATGGACAGGGGGCCGGTCGGGAGGGCCGAATGAGCAGTTCTTC. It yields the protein CASSPWTGGRSGGPNEQFF.

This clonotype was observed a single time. The CDR3 region has the DNA TGTGCCAGCAGTTTGTATGGACAGAGGAGCTCCTACGAGCAGTACTTC. This gives the protein CASSLYGQRSSYEQYF. The genes are TRBV12-3 or TRBV12-4 and TRBJ2-7, with D maybe TRBD1 (6 bases). The CDR3 extends over 16 amino acids. Trimming removed 3 bases at V and 0 bases at J, with 15 bases between.

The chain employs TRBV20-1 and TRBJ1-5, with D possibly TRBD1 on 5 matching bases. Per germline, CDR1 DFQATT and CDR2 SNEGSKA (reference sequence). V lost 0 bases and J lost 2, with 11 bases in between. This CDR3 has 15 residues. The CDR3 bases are TGCAGTGCTAGAGATTGGGGCGCTGGCAATCAGCCCCAGCATTTT. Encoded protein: CSARDWGAGNQPQHF.

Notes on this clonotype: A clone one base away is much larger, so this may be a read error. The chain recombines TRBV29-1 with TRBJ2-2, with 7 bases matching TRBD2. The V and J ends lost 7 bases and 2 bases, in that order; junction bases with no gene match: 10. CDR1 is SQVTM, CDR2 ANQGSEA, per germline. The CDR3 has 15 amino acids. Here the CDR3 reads CSAYLAEKNTGELFF. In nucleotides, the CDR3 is TGCAGCGCGTACCTAGCGGAAAAAAACACCGGGGAGCTGTTTTTT.

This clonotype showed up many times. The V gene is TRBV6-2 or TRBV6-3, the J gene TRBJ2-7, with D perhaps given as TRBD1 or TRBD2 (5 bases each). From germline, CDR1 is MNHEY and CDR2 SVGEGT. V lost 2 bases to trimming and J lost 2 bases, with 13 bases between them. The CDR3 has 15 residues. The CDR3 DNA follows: TGTGCCAGCAGTTACGGGGCCGGGATTCCCTACGAGCAGTACTTC. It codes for CASSYGAGIPYEQYF.

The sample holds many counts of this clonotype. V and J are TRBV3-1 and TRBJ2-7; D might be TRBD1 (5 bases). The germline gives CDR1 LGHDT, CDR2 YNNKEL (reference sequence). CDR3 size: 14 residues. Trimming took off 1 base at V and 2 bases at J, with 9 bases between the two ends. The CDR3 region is CASSQVLGPYEQYF. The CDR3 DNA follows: TGTGCCAGCAGCCAAGTTTTGGGGCCCTACGAGCAGTACTTC.

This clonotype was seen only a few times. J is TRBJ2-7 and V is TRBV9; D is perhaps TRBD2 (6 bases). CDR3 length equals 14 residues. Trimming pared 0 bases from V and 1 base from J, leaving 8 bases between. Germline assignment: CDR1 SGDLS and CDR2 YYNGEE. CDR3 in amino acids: CASSVAGESYEQYF. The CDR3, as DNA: TGTGCCAGCAGCGTAGCGGGAGAGTCCTACGAGCAGTACTTC.